The 21 T cell receptor beta chains listed next were all sequenced from one sample in a study of cytomegalovirus exposure and HLA in healthy donors. This table comes from immunoSEQ multiplex PCR, and its TCRdb copy is limited to in-frame clones, with some not included. Of under 200,000 clones detected, approximately 96% appear once; the ten largest clones hold 0.89%. The sequenced sample was PBMCs. These receptors all stem from a woman aged 18-29 years in good health and CMV-seronegative.

This clone was observed once. This chain's CDR3 is CASSLLTSGDTDTQYF. In nucleotides, the CDR3 is TGCGCCAGCAGCCTATTGACTAGCGGGGACACAGATACGCAGTATTTT. The V gene is TRBV10-1, the J gene TRBJ2-3; 11 positions agree with TRBD2. V dropped 6 bases and J dropped 2; count of bases not matched to a gene: 7. This CDR3 contains 16 residues. The V gene's germline CDR1 is WNHNN and CDR2 SYGVQD (reference sequence).

The rearrangement uses TRBV7-3 and TRBJ1-1; a possible D gene is TRBD1 (6 bases). V lost 2 bases and J 7 bases, leaving 14 bases between the germline ends. The CDR3 length is 14 residues. Germline CDR1 SGHTA, CDR2 FQGTGA. CDR3 coding DNA: TGTGCCAGCAGCTTATGGGGGGGCAGGGGTGAAGCTTTCTTT. Protein sequence: CASSLWGGRGEAFF. The variable domain in full, with the rest retrieved from reference TRBV7-3 and TRBJ1-1, is GAGVSQTPSNKVTEKGKYVELRCDPISGHTALYWYRQSLGQGPEFLIYFQGTGAADDSGLPNDRFFAVRPEGSVSTLKIQRTERGDSAVYLCASSLWGGRGEAFFGQGTRLTVV.

Concerning this clone itself: The junction shows a germline mismatch at one end, possibly a read error. This chain connects TRBV7-9 to TRBJ1-2; the D gene is possibly TRBD1 (5 bases). Germline assignment: CDR1 SEHNR and CDR2 FQNEAQ (reference sequence). CDR3 length: 14 amino acids. CDR3: CASTLGAANYGYTF. The CDR3 region has the DNA TGTGCCAGCACCTTAGGGGCAGCCAACTATGGCTACACCTTC. Full variable domain (rest looked up from reference TRBV7-9 and TRBJ1-2): DTGVSQNPRHKITKRGQNVTFRCDPISEHNRLYWYRQTLGQGPEFLTYFQNEAQLEKSRLLSDRFSAERPKGSFSTLEIQRTEQGDSAMYLCASTLGAANYGYTFGSGTRLTVV.

This CDR3 reads CASSPGVGRTDTQYF. The CDR3 bases are TGTGCCAGCAGCCCAGGGGTGGGTCGCACAGATACGCAGTATTTT. The genes are TRBV9 and TRBJ2-3; D possibly corresponds to TRBD1 (6 bases). Trimming took 4 bases from V and 1 from J, leaving 13 bases between them. Germline CDR1 reads SGDLS; CDR2 reads YYNGEE. The CDR3 is 15 amino acids. The full variable domain, rest sourced from reference TRBV9 and TRBJ2-3, is DSGVTQTPKHLITATGQRVTLRCSPRSGDLSVYWYQQSLDQGLQFLIQYYNGEERAKGNILERFSAQQFPDLHSELNLSSLELGDSALYFCASSPGVGRTDTQYFGPGTRLTVL.

This clone was observed a handful of times. The gene calls are TRBV5-1 and TRBJ2-7, with a possible D match to TRBD1 (7 bases). The CDR3 is 15 residues long. Trimming removed 0 bases from V and 1 base from J, with 11 bases in between. The germline gives CDR1 SGHRS, CDR2 YFSETQ. CDR3: CASSLETGRSYEQYF. CDR3 nucleotide sequence: TGCGCCAGCAGCTTGGAGACAGGGAGGTCCTACGAGCAGTACTTC.

The rearrangement joins TRBV9 to TRBJ1-1; 9 positions agree with TRBD1. Per the germline V gene, CDR1 is SGDLS and CDR2 is YYNGEE. Germline trimming cut 0 bases from V and 6 bases from J; bases unmatched to any gene: 6. The CDR3 is 15 residues long. This CDR3 reads CASSVVGGTGSEAFF. The CDR3 coding sequence is TGTGCCAGCAGCGTAGTAGGGGGGACAGGGTCTGAAGCTTTCTTT.

V and J are TRBV5-1 and TRBJ2-5, with TRBD2 as a possible D gene (5 bases). CDR3 size: 15 residues. V lost 0 bases to trimming and J lost 2 bases, with 11 bases between them. Germline CDR1 reads SGHRS; CDR2 reads YFSETQ. This chain's CDR3 is CASSLVAGIQETQYF. In nucleotides, the CDR3 is TGCGCCAGCAGCTTGGTCGCGGGTATACAAGAGACCCAGTACTTC.

The rearrangement uses TRBV11-3 and TRBJ2-5; D uncertain. Per the germline V gene, CDR1 is SGHNT and CDR2 is YENEEA. The V and J ends lost 5 bases and 2 bases respectively, with 9 bases between them. The CDR3 extends over 13 amino acids. In DNA form, the CDR3 reads TGTGCCAGCAGCCTAACAGAACAAGAGACCCAGTACTTC. Residues: CASSLTEQETQYF.

This rearrangement joins TRBV5-4 to TRBJ2-7, with TRBD1 identical over 7 bases. This CDR3 contains 13 residues. V lost 7 bases to trimming and J lost 0 bases; unmatched junction nucleotides: 4. Germline V gene data show CDR1 as SGHNT and CDR2 as YYREEE (reference sequence). As DNA, the CDR3 is TGTGCCAGCGGAGAGGGGGCCTCCTACGAGCAGTACTTC. Residues: CASGEGASYEQYF.

The chain employs TRBV6-5 and TRBJ1-2; TRBD1 aligns across 7 bases. In germline, CDR1 is MNHEY, CDR2 SVGAGI. CDR3 length equals 13 residues. Trimming cost V 7 bases and J 2 bases; bases outside gene matches: 4. CDR3 coding DNA: TGTGCCAGCACCCAGACAGGGAACTATGGCTACACCTTC. As protein: CASTQTGNYGYTF.

This CDR3 is CASSSHPGAYEQYF. DNA for the CDR3: TGCGCCAGCAGCTCCCATCCAGGGGCCTACGAGCAGTACTTC. This rearrangement joins TRBV5-1 to TRBJ2-7; a possible D gene is TRBD1 (6 bases). The germline CDR1 and CDR2 sequences are SGHRS and YFSETQ. Trimming pared 3 bases from V and 2 bases from J, leaving 12 bases between. The CDR3 is 14 amino acids.

V is TRBV5-1 and J is TRBJ1-3; 7 bases are shared with TRBD1. V was pared by 4 bases and J by 0 bases, with 7 bases of the junction left unmatched. This CDR3 is 16 amino acids long. Germline assignment: CDR1 SGHRS and CDR2 YFSETQ. CDR3 DNA: TGCGCCAGCAGCCGACAGGGATCTATCTCTGGAAACACCATATATTTT. Residues: CASSRQGSISGNTIYF.

This chain joins TRBV4-1 and TRBJ2-5, with D possibly matching TRBD2 (6 bases). The V and J ends lost 4 bases and 0 bases respectively, with 9 bases between them. The CDR3 is 14 residues long. CDR1 MGHRA and CDR2 YSYEKL come from the germline V gene. CDR3 nucleotides: TGCGCCAGCAGCCTAGGGACTTACCAAGAGACCCAGTACTTC. This encodes CASSLGTYQETQYF.

This rearrangement joins TRBV4-1 to TRBJ1-1; TRBD1 is a possible D gene (6 bases). Germline CDR1 and CDR2: MGHRA and YSYEKL. The CDR3 covers 15 residues. Trimming removed 4 bases at V and 0 bases at J, with 12 bases between. The CDR3 is CASSPNRAMNTEAFF. The CDR3 DNA follows: TGCGCCAGCAGCCCAAACAGGGCTATGAACACTGAAGCTTTCTTT.

This clone was seen just once. The rearrangement joins TRBV16 to TRBJ1-4; D gene uncertain. Germline V CDR1 and CDR2: KGHSY, FQNENV. Trimming removed 4 bases at V and 8 bases at J, with 11 bases between. The CDR3 is made up of 13 amino acids. CDR3 sequence reads: CASSPSGGEKLFF. In nucleotides, the CDR3 is TGTGCCAGCAGCCCCTCGGGTGGGGAAAAACTGTTTTTT.

The chain uses TRBV7-2 and TRBJ2-2; unclear D gene. This CDR3 comprises 13 residues. Germline V CDR1 and CDR2: SGHTA, FQGNSA. Trimming took off 5 bases at V and 8 bases at J, with 12 bases between the two ends. DNA of the CDR3: TGTGCCAGCAGCCCAGATCTGAGGGGGGAGCTGTTTTTT. It translates to CASSPDLRGELFF.

The table lists this clone with a few counts. The chain employs TRBV25-1 and TRBJ1-1, with TRBD1 matching 7 bases. Germline loops: CDR1 MGHDK, CDR2 SYGVNS. The CDR3 is made up of 14 amino acids. V shed 5 bases, J shed 8 bases, and the junction held 11 bases outside the gene matches. CDR3 nucleotide sequence: TGTGCCAGCAGTACAAGAGGACAGGTTGTGGAAGCTTTCTTT. Protein product: CASSTRGQVVEAFF. Using reference TRBV25-1 and TRBJ1-1 for the parts outside the CDR3, the full variable domain is EADIYQTPRYLVIGTGKKITLECSQTMGHDKMYWYQQDPGMELHLIHYSYGVNSTEKGDLSSESTVSRIRTEHFPLTLESARPSHTSQYLCASSTRGQVVEAFFGQGTRLTVV.

The chain links TRBV19 to TRBJ2-5, with D possibly being TRBD1 (6 bases). V lost 6 bases and J lost 5, with 22 bases in between. The CDR3 runs 16 residues. CDR1 and CDR2 (germline): LNHDA, SQIVND (reference sequence). As DNA, the CDR3 is TGTGCCAGTAGGGAGTTAGGTGGGGGCCGAGGGGAGACCCAGTACTTC. Amino acids: CASRELGGGRGETQYF.

This chain connects TRBV27 to TRBJ1-2, with 11 nucleotides matching TRBD1. CDR1 is MNHEY, CDR2 SMNVEV, per germline (reference sequence). V shed 3 bases and J 7 bases; nucleotides not matched to a gene: 1. The CDR3 runs to 13 residues. The CDR3 coding sequence is TGTGCCAGCAGTTTGGGGACAGGGGGTGGCTACACCTTC. Protein: CASSLGTGGGYTF.

The chain recombines TRBV6-6 with TRBJ1-5; D unresolved. The CDR3 runs 14 residues. V was trimmed by 6 bases and J by 9 bases, leaving 18 bases between them. The V gene's germline CDR1 is MNHNY and CDR2 SVGAGI (reference sequence). The CDR3 nucleotides are TGTGCCAGCAGCTCCGAGACTGCACCCGGGCCCCAGCATTTT. Protein: CASSSETAPGPQHF.

The chain joins TRBV6-1 to TRBJ2-7; 7 bases align to TRBD2. This CDR3 comprises 13 residues. Germline V lookup: CDR1 MNHNS, CDR2 SASEGT. The CDR3: CAARGSPSYEQYF. In nucleotides, the CDR3 is TGTGCAGCTCGCGGGAGTCCGTCCTACGAGCAGTACTTC.